This TCR beta chain comes out of a study of blood T cell repertoires in COVID-19. Study summary: Sample material is recorded as cDNA or gDNA derived from T cells, B-cell-depleted T cells, or PBMCs.

Here immunoSEQ multiplex PCR was the method, and the copy in TCRdb shows in-frame clones only, minus some. Among 250,000 to 350,000 clones, 75% to 90% were seen once, and the ten largest hold approximately 2%. The sample taken for sequencing was peripheral blood. The TCR originated in a woman in her twenties or thirties who had recovered from COVID-19.

The CDR3 sequence is CASSKKGQGSQPQHF. The CDR3 DNA sequence: TGTGCCAGCAGCAAAAAGGGACAGGGGTCCCAGCCCCAGCATTTT. V gene TRBV21-1 combines with J gene TRBJ1-5; the listed D gene, TRBD1, was not tested against the DNA. TRBV21-1 is reported as a pseudogene. The CDR3 covers 15 residues.